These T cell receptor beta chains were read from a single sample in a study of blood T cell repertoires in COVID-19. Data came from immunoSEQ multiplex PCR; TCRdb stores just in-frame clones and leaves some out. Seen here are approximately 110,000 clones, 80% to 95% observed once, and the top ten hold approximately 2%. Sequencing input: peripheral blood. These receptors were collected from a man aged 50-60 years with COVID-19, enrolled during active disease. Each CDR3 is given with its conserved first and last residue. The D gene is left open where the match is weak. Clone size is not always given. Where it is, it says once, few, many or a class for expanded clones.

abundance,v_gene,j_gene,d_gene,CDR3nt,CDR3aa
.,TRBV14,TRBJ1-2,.,TGTGCCAGCAGCCAAGGCGGCAGCTATGGCTACACCTTC,CASSQGGSYGYTF
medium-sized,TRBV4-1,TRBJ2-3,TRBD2,TGCGCCAGCAGCCAAGATCCCCACCCGGGAGGGTACACAGATACGCAGTATTTT,CASSQDPHPGGYTDTQYF
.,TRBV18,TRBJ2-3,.,TGTGCCAGCTCACCACAAGGGGGTTCAGATACGCAGTATTTT,CASSPQGGSDTQYF
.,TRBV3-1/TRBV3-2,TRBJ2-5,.,TGTGCCAGCAGCCCCGGACGAAGCGGTCAGACCCAGTACTTC,CASSPGRSGQTQYF
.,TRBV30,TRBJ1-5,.,TGTGCCTGGAGTGGGCAGGTTGATCAGCCCCAGCATTTT,CAWSGQVDQPQHF
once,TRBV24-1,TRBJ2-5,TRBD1,TGTGCCACCAGTGACCACTCCGGGACAGGGGTAATGGAGACCCAGTACTTC,CATSDHSGTGVMETQYF
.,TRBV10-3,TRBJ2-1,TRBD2,TGTGCCATCAGTGAGTCCGGGACTAGTGTCCATGAGCAGTTCTTC,CAISESGTSVHEQFF
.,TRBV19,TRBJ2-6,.,TGTGCCAGTACCCAAAAGGCAGGGAACTCTGGGGCCAACGTCCTGACTTTC,CASTQKAGNSGANVLTF
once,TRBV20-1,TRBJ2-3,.,TGCAGTGCTAGTCTTCCGAGCGGTAGCACAGATACGCAGTATTTT,CSASLPSGSTDTQYF
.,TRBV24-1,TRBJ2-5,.,TGTGCCACCAGTGGACGCGGCCGGCAGACCCAGTACTTC,CATSGRGRQTQYF
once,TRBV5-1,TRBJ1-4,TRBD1,TGCGCCAGCAGCTTCCAGGGGCAGGGGGGTGAAAAACTGTTTTTT,CASSFQGQGGEKLFF
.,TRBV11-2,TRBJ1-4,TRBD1,TGTGCCAGCAGCCCCCAGGGGGCGGTTGAAAAACTGTTTTTT,CASSPQGAVEKLFF
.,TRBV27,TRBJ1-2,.,TGTGCCAGCAGTTTTCGGAGGTTTGGTGGGAACTATGGCTACACCTTC,CASSFRRFGGNYGYTF
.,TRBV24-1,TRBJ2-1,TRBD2,TGTGCCACCAGTGATTTTCGGGGGGCCTACAATGAGCAGTTCTTC,CATSDFRGAYNEQFF
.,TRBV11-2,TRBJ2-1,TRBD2,TGTGCCAGCAGCTTAACAGCGGGAGCGCACAATGAGCAGTTCTTC,CASSLTAGAHNEQFF
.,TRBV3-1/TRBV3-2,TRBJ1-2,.,TGTGCCACCTCTGGGACTGGCTATGGCTACACCTTC,CATSGTGYGYTF
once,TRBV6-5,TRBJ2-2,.,TGTGCCAGCACTGCGGCCCCCACCGGGGAGCTGTTTTTT,CASTAAPTGELFF